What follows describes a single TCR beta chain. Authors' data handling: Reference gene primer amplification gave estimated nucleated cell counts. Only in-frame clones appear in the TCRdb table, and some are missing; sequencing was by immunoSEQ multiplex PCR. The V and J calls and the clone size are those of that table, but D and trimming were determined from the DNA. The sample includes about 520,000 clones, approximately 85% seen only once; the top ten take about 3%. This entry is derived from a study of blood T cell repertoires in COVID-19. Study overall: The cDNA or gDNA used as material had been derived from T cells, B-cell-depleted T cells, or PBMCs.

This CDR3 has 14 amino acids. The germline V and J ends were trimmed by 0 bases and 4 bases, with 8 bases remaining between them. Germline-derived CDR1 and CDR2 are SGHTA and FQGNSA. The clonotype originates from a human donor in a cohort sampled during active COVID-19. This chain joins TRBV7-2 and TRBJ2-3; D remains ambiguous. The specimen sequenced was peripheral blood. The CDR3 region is CASSLARSADTQYF. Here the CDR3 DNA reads TGTGCCAGCAGCTTAGCGAGGTCGGCAGATACGCAGTATTTT.